Below are 5 T cell receptor beta chains sequenced from a single sample in a study of regulatory T cells in long-lasting Graves disease. According to the study, TCR beta libraries were built with iRepertoire HTBI primers and CDR3-region Arm-PCR. TCRdb used MiXCR to reprocess the multiplex PCR reads, holding one entry per CDR3 protein. This sample has about 470,000 distinct CDR3 sequences, with about a fifth found just once. Noted time point: persistent/refractory GD, antithyroid drugs over 5 years with positive TRAb. From RNA extracted from PBMCs, the TCR library was made. The sample consisted of peripheral blood mononuclear cells (PBMCs), taken when the disease was refractory, from a patient treated with antithyroid drugs. Receptors were obtained from a female donor with Graves disease.

This clonotype turned up a few times. The chain has TRBV19 and TRBJ1-2; 9 nucleotides agree with TRBD1. Trimming took 8 bases from V and 3 from J; bases not matched to a gene: 10. Germline-derived CDR1 and CDR2 are LNHDA and SQIVND (reference sequence). This CDR3 comprises 15 residues. CDR3 sequence (DNA): TGTGCCAGTCGATCCGGGACAGGGTACGACTATGGCTACACCTTC. It specifies CASRSGTGYDYGYTF.

This clonotype was seen ten or more times. The chain employs TRBV5-5 and TRBJ1-1; unclear D gene. CDR1 and CDR2 from the germline V gene are SGHKS and YYEKEE (reference sequence). The ends were cut back, 1 base at V and 5 bases at J, with 6 bases in the middle. The CDR3 is made up of 12 amino acids. This CDR3 is CASSLLLTEAFF. The CDR3 DNA reads TGTGCCAGCAGCTTGCTCCTGACTGAAGCTTTCTTT.

This chain connects TRBV19 to TRBJ1-5, with 9 bases lining up with TRBD1. The germline V gene encodes CDR1 LNHDA and CDR2 SQIVND (reference sequence). The CDR3 has 14 amino acids. J gave up 7 bases and V 5 bases, and 6 bases lay outside the gene matches. The CDR3: CASSQTGGPQPQHF. Written as DNA, the CDR3 is TGTGCCAGTAGTCAAACAGGGGGCCCGCAGCCCCAGCATTTT.

This clonotype came up many times. The V and J genes are TRBV20-1 and TRBJ2-5; D might be TRBD1 (5 bases). The V end was cut by 0 bases, the J end by 2 bases, with 25 bases between. The CDR3 has 19 amino acids. Germline loops: CDR1 DFQATT, CDR2 SNEGSKA (reference sequence). The CDR3 DNA reads as TGCAGTGCTAGAGATCTGGGTGAGATGCAGGGTTATTGGCAAGAGACCCAGTACTTC. This translates into CSARDLGEMQGYWQETQYF.

The J gene is TRBJ2-2, the V gene TRBV4-1, with 12 bases fitting TRBD2. The CDR3 length is 16 residues. Germline values: CDR1 MGHRA, CDR2 YSYEKL. V shed 5 bases, J shed 3 bases, and the junction held 4 bases outside the gene matches. CDR3 in amino acids: CASSGRLAGDTGELFF. The CDR3 nucleotides read TGCGCCAGCAGCGGTAGACTAGCGGGAGACACCGGGGAGCTGTTTTTT.